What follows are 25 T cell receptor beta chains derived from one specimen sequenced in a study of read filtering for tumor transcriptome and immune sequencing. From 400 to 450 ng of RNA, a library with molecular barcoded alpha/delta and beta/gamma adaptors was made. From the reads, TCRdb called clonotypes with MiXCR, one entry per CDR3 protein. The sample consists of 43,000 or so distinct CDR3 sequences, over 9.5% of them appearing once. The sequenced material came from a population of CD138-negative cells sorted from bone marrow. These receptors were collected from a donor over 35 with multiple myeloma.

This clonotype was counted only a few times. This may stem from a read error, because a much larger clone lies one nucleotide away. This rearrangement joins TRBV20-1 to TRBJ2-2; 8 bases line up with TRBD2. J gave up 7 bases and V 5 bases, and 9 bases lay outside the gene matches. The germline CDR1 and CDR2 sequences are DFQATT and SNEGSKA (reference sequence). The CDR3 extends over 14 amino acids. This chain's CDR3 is CSAVTSVDIGELFF. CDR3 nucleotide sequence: TGCAGTGCTGTGACTAGCGTGGACATCGGGGAGCTGTTTTTT.

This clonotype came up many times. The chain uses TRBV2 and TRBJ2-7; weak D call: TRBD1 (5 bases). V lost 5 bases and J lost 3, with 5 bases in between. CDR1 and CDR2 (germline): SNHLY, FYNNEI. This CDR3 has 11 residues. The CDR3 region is CASSRGYEQYF. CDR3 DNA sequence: TGTGCCAGCAGTAGGGGCTACGAGCAGTACTTC.

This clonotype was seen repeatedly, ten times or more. The CDR3 DNA follows: TGTGCCAGCAGCCCCCGACAGAGCACAGATACGCAGTATTTT. Translation: CASSPRQSTDTQYF. The rearrangement joins TRBV9 to TRBJ2-3; D may be TRBD1 (5 bases). The CDR3 is 14 amino acids. CDR1 and CDR2 (germline): SGDLS, YYNGEE. V was shortened by 4 bases and J by 0 bases, with 9 bases between the two germline ends.

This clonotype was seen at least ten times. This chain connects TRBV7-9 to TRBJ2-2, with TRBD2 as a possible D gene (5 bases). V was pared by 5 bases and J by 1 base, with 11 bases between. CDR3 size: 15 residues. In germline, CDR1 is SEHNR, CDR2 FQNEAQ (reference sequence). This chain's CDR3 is CASSRPGLNTGELFF. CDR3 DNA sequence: TGTGCCAGCAGCCGCCCCGGACTGAACACCGGGGAGCTGTTTTTT.

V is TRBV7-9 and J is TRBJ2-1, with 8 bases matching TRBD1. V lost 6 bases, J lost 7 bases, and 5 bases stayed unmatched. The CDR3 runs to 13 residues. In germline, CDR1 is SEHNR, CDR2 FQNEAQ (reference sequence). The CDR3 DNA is TGTGCCAGCAGTTGGGGACAGGTTAATGAGCAGTTCTTC. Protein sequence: CASSWGQVNEQFF.

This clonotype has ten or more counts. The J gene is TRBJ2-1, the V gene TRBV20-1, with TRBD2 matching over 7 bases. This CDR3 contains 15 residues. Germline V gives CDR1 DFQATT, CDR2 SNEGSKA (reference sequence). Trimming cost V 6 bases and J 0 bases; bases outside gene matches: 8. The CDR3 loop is CSASGTTYSYNEQFF. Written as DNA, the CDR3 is TGCAGTGCCTCCGGGACTACCTACTCCTACAATGAGCAGTTCTTC.

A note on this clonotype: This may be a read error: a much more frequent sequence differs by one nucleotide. The CDR3 reads CAWSATAYNEQFF. CDR3 bases: TGTGCCTGGAGTGCCACAGCCTACAATGAGCAGTTCTTC. The gene calls are TRBV30 and TRBJ2-1; D ambiguous. Per the germline V gene, CDR1 is GTSNPN and CDR2 is SVGIG (reference sequence). V shed 1 base and J shed 2 bases, with 6 bases lying between them. This CDR3 is built from 13 residues.

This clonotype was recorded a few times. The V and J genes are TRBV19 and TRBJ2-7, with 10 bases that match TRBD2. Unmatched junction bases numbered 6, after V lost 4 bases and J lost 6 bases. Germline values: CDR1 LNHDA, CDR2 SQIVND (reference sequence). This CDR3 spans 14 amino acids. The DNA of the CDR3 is TGTGCCAGTAGTAAGCCTAGCGGGAGTCGCGAGCAGTACTTC. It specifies CASSKPSGSREQYF.

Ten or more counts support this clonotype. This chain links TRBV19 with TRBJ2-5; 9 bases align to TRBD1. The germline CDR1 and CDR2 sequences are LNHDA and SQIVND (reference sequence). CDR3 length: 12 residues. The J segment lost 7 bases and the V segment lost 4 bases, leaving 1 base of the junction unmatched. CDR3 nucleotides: TGTGCCAGTAGTACGGGACAGGGGACCCAGTACTTC. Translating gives CASSTGQGTQYF.

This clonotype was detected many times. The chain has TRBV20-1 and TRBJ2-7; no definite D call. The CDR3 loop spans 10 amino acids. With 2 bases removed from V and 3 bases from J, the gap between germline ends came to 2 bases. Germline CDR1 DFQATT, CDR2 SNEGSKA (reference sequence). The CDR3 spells CSARLYEQYF. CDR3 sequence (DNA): TGCAGTGCTAGACTCTACGAGCAGTACTTC.

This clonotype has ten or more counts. CDR3 nucleotide sequence: TGCAGTGCGGGCCTTACGCCCGGGACGGGGCACACCGGGGAGCTGTTTTTT. Amino acid sequence: CSAGLTPGTGHTGELFF. The chain uses TRBV20-1 and TRBJ2-2; D may be TRBD1 or TRBD2 (5 bases each). V lost 6 bases and J lost 3, with 23 bases in between. The CDR3 extends over 17 amino acids. CDR1 is DFQATT, CDR2 SNEGSKA, per germline (reference sequence).

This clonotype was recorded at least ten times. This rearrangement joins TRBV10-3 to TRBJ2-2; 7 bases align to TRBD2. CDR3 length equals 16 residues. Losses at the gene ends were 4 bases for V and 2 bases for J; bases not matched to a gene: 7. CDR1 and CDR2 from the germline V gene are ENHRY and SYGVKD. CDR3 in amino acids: CAISAFAGVNTGELFF. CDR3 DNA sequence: TGTGCCATCAGTGCCTTTGCGGGAGTAAACACCGGGGAGCTGTTTTTT.

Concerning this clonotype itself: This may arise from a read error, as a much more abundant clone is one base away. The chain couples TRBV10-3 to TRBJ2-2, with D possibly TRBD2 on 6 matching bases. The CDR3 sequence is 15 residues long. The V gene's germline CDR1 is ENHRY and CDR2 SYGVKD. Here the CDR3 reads CAISPGLTNTGELSF. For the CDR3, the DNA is TGTGCCATCAGTCCGGGACTTACGAACACCGGGGAGCTGTCTTTT.

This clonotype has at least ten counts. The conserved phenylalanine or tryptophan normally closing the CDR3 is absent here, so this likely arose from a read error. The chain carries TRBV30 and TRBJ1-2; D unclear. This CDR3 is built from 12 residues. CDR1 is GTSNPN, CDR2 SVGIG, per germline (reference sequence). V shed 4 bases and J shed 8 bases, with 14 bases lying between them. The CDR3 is CAWTSPGEGYTL. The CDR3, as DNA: TGTGCCTGGACCTCTCCCGGGGAGGGCTACACCCTC.

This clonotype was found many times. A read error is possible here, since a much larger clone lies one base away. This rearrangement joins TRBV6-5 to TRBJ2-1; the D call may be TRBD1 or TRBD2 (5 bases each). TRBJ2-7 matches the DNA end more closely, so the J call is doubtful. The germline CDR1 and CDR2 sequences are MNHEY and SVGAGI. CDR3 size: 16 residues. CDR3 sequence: CASSYDGGSSYNEQYF. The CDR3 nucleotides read TGTGCCAGCAGTTACGATGGGGGAAGCTCCTACAATGAGCAGTACTTC.

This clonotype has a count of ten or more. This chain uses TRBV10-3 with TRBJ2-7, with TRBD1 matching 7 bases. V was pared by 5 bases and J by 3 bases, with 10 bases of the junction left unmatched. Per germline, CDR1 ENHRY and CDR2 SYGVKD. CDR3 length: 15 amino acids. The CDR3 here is CAISPGTAQDYEQYF. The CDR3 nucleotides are TGTGCCATCAGTCCCGGGACAGCGCAGGACTACGAGCAGTACTTC.

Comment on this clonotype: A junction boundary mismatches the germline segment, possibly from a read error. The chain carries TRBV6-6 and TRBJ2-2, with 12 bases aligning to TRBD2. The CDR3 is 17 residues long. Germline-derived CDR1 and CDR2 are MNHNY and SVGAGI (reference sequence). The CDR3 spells CASSFLAGGLYTGERLF. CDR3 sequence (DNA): TGTGCCAGCAGTTTCCTAGCGGGAGGGCTGTACACCGGGGAGCGGTTATTT.

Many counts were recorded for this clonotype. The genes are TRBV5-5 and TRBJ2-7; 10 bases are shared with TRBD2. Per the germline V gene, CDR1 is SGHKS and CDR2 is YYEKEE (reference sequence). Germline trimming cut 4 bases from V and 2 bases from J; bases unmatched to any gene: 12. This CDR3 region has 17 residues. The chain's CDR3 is CASSITLLAGAAYEQYF. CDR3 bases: TGTGCCAGCAGCATCACATTGCTAGCGGGAGCTGCCTACGAGCAGTACTTC.

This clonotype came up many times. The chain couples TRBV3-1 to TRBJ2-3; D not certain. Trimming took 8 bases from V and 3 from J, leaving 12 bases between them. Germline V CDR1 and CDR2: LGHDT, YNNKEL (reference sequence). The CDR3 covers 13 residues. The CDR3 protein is CASAPPTTDTQYF. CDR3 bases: TGTGCCAGCGCCCCTCCGACTACAGATACGCAGTATTTT.

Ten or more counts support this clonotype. The CDR3 sequence: CASSQGTGTGVEQYF. The CDR3 DNA is TGTGCCAGCAGCCAAGGAACCGGGACAGGGGTCGAGCAGTACTTC. The chain has TRBV3-1 and TRBJ2-7; TRBD1 agrees at 10 bases. Germline V gene lookup returns CDR1 LGHDT and CDR2 YNNKEL (reference sequence). The trim removed 1 base at V and 6 bases at J, leaving 6 bases unmatched. CDR3 length: 15 amino acids.

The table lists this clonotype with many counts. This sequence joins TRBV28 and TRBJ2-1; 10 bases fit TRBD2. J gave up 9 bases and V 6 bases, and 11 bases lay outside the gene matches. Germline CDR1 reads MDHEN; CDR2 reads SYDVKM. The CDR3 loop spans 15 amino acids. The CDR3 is CASRLWLAGAGEQFF. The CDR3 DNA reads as TGTGCCAGCAGACTCTGGCTAGCGGGAGCGGGTGAGCAGTTCTTC.

CDR3 region: CASSGQLAGGPGEQFF. The CDR3 bases are TGCGCCAGCAGCGGGCAACTAGCGGGAGGGCCAGGGGAGCAGTTCTTC. The chain joins TRBV5-1 to TRBJ2-1; 13 nucleotides align to TRBD2. V lost 4 bases and J lost 10; bases outside the gene matches: 11. Germline values: CDR1 SGHRS, CDR2 YFSETQ. The CDR3 covers 16 residues.

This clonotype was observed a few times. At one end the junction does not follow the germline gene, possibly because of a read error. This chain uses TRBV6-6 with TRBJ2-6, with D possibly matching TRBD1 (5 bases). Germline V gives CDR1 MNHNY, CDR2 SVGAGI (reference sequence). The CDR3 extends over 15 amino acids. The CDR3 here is CASIHDNSGADVLTF. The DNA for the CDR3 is TGTGCCAGCATCCACGACAACTCTGGGGCCGACGTCCTGACTTTC.

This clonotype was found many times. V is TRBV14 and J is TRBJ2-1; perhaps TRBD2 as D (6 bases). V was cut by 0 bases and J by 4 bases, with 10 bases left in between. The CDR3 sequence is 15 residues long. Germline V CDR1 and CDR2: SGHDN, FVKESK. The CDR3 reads CASSQESRGYNEQFF. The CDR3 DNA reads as TGTGCCAGCAGCCAAGAAAGCCGGGGGTACAATGAGCAGTTCTTC.

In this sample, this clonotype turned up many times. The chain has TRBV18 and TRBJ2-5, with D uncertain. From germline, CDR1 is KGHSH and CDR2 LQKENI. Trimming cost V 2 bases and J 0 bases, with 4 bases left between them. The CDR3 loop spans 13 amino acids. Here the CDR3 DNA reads TGTGCCAGCTCACCAGGTCACCAAGAGACCCAGTACTTC. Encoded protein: CASSPGHQETQYF. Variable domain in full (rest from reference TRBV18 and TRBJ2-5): NAGVMQNPRHLVRRRGQEARLRCSPMKGHSHVYWYRQLPEEGLKFMVYLQKENIIDESGMPKERFSAEFPKEGPSILRIQQVVRGDSAAYFCASSPGHQETQYFGPGTRLLVL.